This entry lists 19 T cell receptor beta chains sequenced from one sample in a study of cytomegalovirus exposure and HLA in healthy donors. PCR involved 60 Vbeta and 13 Jbeta primers. Measured with immunoSEQ multiplex PCR; TCRdb has only the in-frame clones, and not every one. The sample shows 120,000 or so clones, around three fifths of them seen only once. Sequencing was performed on PBMCs. These receptors were obtained from a woman between 40 and 50 years old in good health and CMV-seropositive.

There are a few counts of this clone. The V call is TRBV6-5, the J call TRBJ2-1; 8 nucleotides line up with TRBD2. In germline, CDR1 is MNHEY, CDR2 SVGAGI. V was pared by 4 bases and J by 4 bases, with 9 bases of the junction left unmatched. The CDR3 runs to 16 residues. The CDR3 spells CASSSSLSGVYNEQFF. The DNA for the CDR3 is TGTGCCAGCAGTTCCTCTCTTAGCGGGGTATACAATGAGCAGTTCTTC.

V usage is TRBV4-2 and J usage is TRBJ2-4, with 8 nucleotides matching TRBD1. V shed 5 bases, J shed 0 bases, and the junction held 15 bases outside the gene matches. There are 19 residues in the CDR3. Germline loops: CDR1 LGHNA, CDR2 YNFKEQ. The CDR3 coding sequence is TGTGCCAGCAGCTCACACAGGGGGGATGGAAAACTAGCCAAAAACATTCAGTACTTC. Its protein product is CASSSHRGDGKLAKNIQYF.

This rearrangement joins TRBV18 to TRBJ1-2; possible D gene TRBD1, 6 bases. V was pared by 2 bases and J by 1 base, with 14 bases between. Germline V gene data show CDR1 as KGHSH and CDR2 as LQKENI. The CDR3 has 16 residues. Here the CDR3 DNA reads TGTGCCAGCTCACCAGGGACATCTGGCCTTAACTATGGCTACACCTTC. Residues: CASSPGTSGLNYGYTF.

This clone came up a few times. The chain has TRBV7-9 and TRBJ2-2; a weak D match, TRBD1 (6 bases). The CDR3 totals 17 residues. CDR1 is SEHNR, CDR2 FQNEAQ, per germline (reference sequence). V was cut by 5 bases and J by 3 bases, with 19 bases left in between. CDR3 region: CASSPPRGGRDTGELFF. The CDR3 DNA reads TGTGCCAGCAGCCCCCCCAGGGGCGGTCGTGACACCGGGGAGCTGTTTTTT.

The V gene is TRBV19, the J gene TRBJ2-1; 8 positions match TRBD1. Germline-derived CDR1 and CDR2 are LNHDA and SQIVND (reference sequence). There are 13 residues in the CDR3. The trim removed 7 bases at V and 7 bases at J, leaving 6 bases unmatched. The CDR3 nucleotides are TGTGCCAGTATTGGCAGGGGGCGGAATGAGCAGTTCTTC. This gives the protein CASIGRGRNEQFF.

The sample holds one count of this clone. The J gene is TRBJ1-1, the V gene TRBV5-1; D is perhaps TRBD1 (5 bases). CDR3 length: 15 residues. Trimming removed 2 bases from V and 2 bases from J, with 13 bases in between. Germline-derived CDR1 and CDR2 are SGHRS and YFSETQ. CDR3 nucleotides: TGCGCCAGCAGCTTTCGCGGACGGACAAACACTGAAGCTTTCTTT. It codes for CASSFRGRTNTEAFF.

V gene TRBV28 combines with J gene TRBJ2-1, with TRBD2 matching over 13 bases. Germline CDR1 MDHEN, CDR2 SYDVKM. CDR3 length: 14 amino acids. The junction had 2 bases not matched to a gene; V was cut back by 3 bases and J by 9 bases. The CDR3 bases are TGTGCCAGCAGTTTTACTAGCGGGAGGGTTGAGCAGTTCTTC. Its protein product is CASSFTSGRVEQFF.

The genes are TRBV6-6 and TRBJ1-1, with D unclear. Germline V gene lookup returns CDR1 MNHNY and CDR2 SVGAGI (reference sequence). The CDR3 is made up of 15 amino acids. V gave up 2 bases and J gave up 4 bases, with 14 bases separating them. CDR3 amino acids: CASSYTTEGSTEAFF. DNA of the CDR3: TGTGCCAGCAGTTACACAACAGAGGGAAGCACTGAAGCTTTCTTT.

This sequence joins TRBV5-3 and TRBJ2-1, with D possibly matching TRBD2 (6 bases). TRBV5-3 is an ORF, and what it does is uncertain. The CDR3 has 14 amino acids. Between the trimmed V and J ends, which lost 4 bases and 8 bases, there was a span of 16 bases. The CDR3: CARSPFLAYYEQFF. CDR3 coding DNA: TGTGCCAGAAGCCCCTTCCTAGCGTACTATGAGCAGTTCTTC.

The rearrangement uses TRBV29-1 and TRBJ2-1, with 9 nucleotides matching TRBD1. CDR3 size: 12 residues. Losses at the gene ends were 5 bases for V and 7 bases for J; bases not matched to a gene: 3. Germline CDR1 reads SQVTM; CDR2 reads ANQGSEA. Here the CDR3 DNA reads TGCAGCGTTAGGACAGGGGTGAATGAGCAGTTCTTC. It codes for CSVRTGVNEQFF.

The chain combines TRBV9 with TRBJ2-1, with 7 positions matching TRBD2. This CDR3 has 12 residues. V lost 4 bases and J lost 8; bases outside the gene matches: 3. In germline, CDR1 is SGDLS, CDR2 YYNGEE. CDR3 DNA sequence: TGTGCCAGCAGCCCCGGGGGGTATGAGCAGTTCTTC. Its protein is CASSPGGYEQFF.

CDR3 loop: CAIRSQGTSGRSTYEQYF. For the CDR3, the DNA is TGTGCCATCAGGTCTCAAGGGACTAGCGGGAGGTCGACCTACGAGCAGTACTTC. The gene calls are TRBV10-3 and TRBJ2-7, with TRBD2 matching over 15 bases. Germline V CDR1 and CDR2: ENHRY, SYGVKD. Trimming removed 6 bases from V and 2 bases from J; junction bases left unmatched: 11. The CDR3 spans 18 residues.

This clone was seen a handful of times. The chain is built from TRBV5-6 and TRBJ1-1; D possibly corresponds to TRBD1 (5 bases). The germline gives CDR1 SGHDT, CDR2 YYEEEE. V gave up 4 bases and J gave up 0 bases, with 19 bases separating them. The CDR3 runs 17 residues. As DNA, the CDR3 is TGTGCCAGCAGCCGATGGAGCGGGGCGCTGTTGAACACTGAAGCTTTCTTT. Translation gives CASSRWSGALLNTEAFF.

This clone was seen a handful of times. The J gene is TRBJ1-5, the V gene TRBV5-1; tentative D call: TRBD1 (6 bases). The V gene lost 4 bases and the J gene lost 3 bases, with 17 bases spanning the gap. The germline V gene encodes CDR1 SGHRS and CDR2 YFSETQ. The CDR3 contains 16 residues. The CDR3 DNA reads TGCGCCAGCAGCGAGGGACAAGGGGGATTCAATCAGCCCCAGCATTTT. This codes for CASSEGQGGFNQPQHF.

This chain links TRBV12-5 with TRBJ2-3, with D possibly matching TRBD1 (5 bases). Germline CDR1 reads LGHNT; CDR2 reads FRNRAP. The ends were cut back, 8 bases at V and 0 bases at J, with 12 bases in the middle. This CDR3 spans 14 amino acids. CDR3 loop: CASQGDSSTDTQYF. CDR3 bases: TGTGCTAGTCAAGGGGATTCGAGCACAGATACGCAGTATTTT.

The chain has TRBV5-6 and TRBJ2-5; D is perhaps TRBD2 (6 bases). Matching the DNA end better, TRBJ2-7 makes the J call doubtful. This CDR3 is 14 amino acids long. The germline V gene encodes CDR1 SGHDT and CDR2 YYEEEE. The CDR3 region is CASSLEGGRYEQYF. Here the CDR3 DNA reads TGTGCCAGCAGCTTGGAAGGAGGGCGTTACGAGCAGTACTTC.

The V and J genes are TRBV6-1 and TRBJ2-1; TRBD1 is a possible D gene (6 bases). V lost 6 bases, J lost 7 bases, and 16 bases lay in between. This CDR3 region has 14 residues. Germline V gives CDR1 MNHNS, CDR2 SASEGT. Here the CDR3 reads CASSPQTGGNEQFF. The CDR3 coding sequence is TGTGCCAGCAGCCCACAGACAGGCGGTAATGAGCAGTTCTTC.

This clone was found a few times. This sequence joins TRBV9 and TRBJ2-7; the D gene is possibly TRBD2 (6 bases). V dropped 3 bases and J dropped 3 bases, with 16 bases sitting between them. The length of the CDR3 is 15 residues. Germline V gene sequence: CDR1 SGDLS, CDR2 YYNGEE. The chain's CDR3 is CASSAQVGGNYEQYF. DNA for the CDR3: TGTGCCAGCAGCGCCCAGGTCGGGGGTAACTACGAGCAGTACTTC.

The J gene is TRBJ2-2, the V gene TRBV6-5; D is uncertain. Trimming took off 10 bases at V and 1 base at J, with 13 bases between the two ends. There are 14 residues in the CDR3. Germline-derived CDR1 and CDR2 are MNHEY and SVGAGI. The CDR3 loop is CATYPPKNTGELFF. In DNA form, the CDR3 reads TGTGCCACCTACCCCCCTAAGAACACCGGGGAGCTGTTTTTT.